This T cell receptor beta chain emerged from a study of a mutant IDH1 vaccine in newly diagnosed glioma. Study-wide context: First vaccine doses came 4-6 weeks after radiotherapy alone, or with temozolomide cycles. Of treated patients, around 62% were men and approximately 40% women, averaging roughly 37 years. Whole-study findings and limits: There were vaccine-induced immune responses in about 93% of the patients.

Assay used: immunoSEQ multiplex PCR; TCRdb lists only in-frame clones, some missing. The data show about 36,000 clones, roughly 80% seen once. Stated time point: week 11, during vaccination. A 20-mer mutant IDH1 peptide at 300 ug was injected subcutaneously with topical imiquimod. In every donor, the tumor was a new WHO grade 3 or 4 IDH1-mutant, ATRX-lost astrocytoma. CDR3 size: 15 residues. Germline assignment: CDR1 KGHSH and CDR2 LQKENI. V shed 1 base, J shed 5 bases, and the junction held 5 bases outside the gene matches. Remarks on this clone: The antigen remains unidentified.

The chain employs TRBV18 and TRBJ2-3; 8 bases map to TRBD2. The clonotype was recovered from a woman aged 30 to 39 with glioma. Some clones in this sample may be carry-over from other donors' samples. This specimen consisted of peripheral blood mononuclear cells (PBMCs), obtained from a glioma patient whose treatment included an IDH1 peptide vaccine. CDR3 nucleotide sequence: TGTGCCAGCTCACCACTTTCGCTAGCGGGAGATACGCAGTATTTT. Translation: CASSPLSLAGDTQYF. Drawing the rest from reference TRBV18 and TRBJ2-3, the complete variable domain is NAGVMQNPRHLVRRRGQEARLRCSPMKGHSHVYWYRQLPEEGLKFMVYLQKENIIDESGMPKERFSAEFPKEGPSILRIQQVVRGDSAAYFCASSPLSLAGDTQYFGPGTRLTVL.